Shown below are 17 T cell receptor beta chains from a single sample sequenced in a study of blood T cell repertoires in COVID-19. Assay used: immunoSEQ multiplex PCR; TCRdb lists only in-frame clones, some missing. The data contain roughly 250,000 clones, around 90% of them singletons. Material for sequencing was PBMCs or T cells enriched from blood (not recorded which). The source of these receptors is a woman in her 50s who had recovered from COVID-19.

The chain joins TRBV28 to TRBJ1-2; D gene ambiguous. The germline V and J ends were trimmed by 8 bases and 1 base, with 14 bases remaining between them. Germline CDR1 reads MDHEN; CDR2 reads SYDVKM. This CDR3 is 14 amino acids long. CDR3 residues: CASLKRLGNYGYTF. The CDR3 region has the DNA TGTGCCAGCCTCAAGCGTTTGGGTAACTATGGCTACACCTTC.

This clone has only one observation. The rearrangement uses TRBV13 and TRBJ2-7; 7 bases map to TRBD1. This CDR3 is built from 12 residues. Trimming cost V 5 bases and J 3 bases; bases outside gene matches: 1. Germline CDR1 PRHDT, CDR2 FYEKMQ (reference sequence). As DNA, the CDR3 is TGTGCCAGCAGCCCAGGGGGCTACGAGCAGTACTTC. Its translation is CASSPGGYEQYF. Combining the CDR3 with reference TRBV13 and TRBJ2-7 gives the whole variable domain AAGVIQSPRHLIKEKRETATLKCYPIPRHDTVYWYQQGPGQDPQFLISFYEKMQSDKGSIPDRFSAQQFSDYHSELNMSSLELGDSALYFCASSPGGYEQYFGPGTRLTVT.

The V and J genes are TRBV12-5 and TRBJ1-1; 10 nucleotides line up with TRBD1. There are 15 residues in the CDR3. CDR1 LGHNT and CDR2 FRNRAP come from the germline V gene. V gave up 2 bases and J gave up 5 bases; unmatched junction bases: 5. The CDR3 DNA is TGTGCTAGTGGTTTGAGACAGGGGGCATGGACTGAAGCTTTCTTT. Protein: CASGLRQGAWTEAFF.

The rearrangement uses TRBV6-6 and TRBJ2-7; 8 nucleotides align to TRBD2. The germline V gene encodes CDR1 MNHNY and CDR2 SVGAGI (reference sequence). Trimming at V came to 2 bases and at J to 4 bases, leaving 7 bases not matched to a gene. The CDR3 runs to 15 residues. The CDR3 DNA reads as TGTGCCAGCAGTTACCCCAGCGGGAGTGAGTACGAGCAGTACTTC. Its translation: CASSYPSGSEYEQYF.

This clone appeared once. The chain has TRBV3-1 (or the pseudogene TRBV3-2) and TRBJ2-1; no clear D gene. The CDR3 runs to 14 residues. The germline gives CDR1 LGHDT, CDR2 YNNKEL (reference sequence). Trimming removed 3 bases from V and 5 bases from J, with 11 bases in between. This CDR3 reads CASSHLTLHNEQFF. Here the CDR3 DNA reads TGTGCCAGCAGCCACTTGACTCTACACAATGAGCAGTTCTTC.

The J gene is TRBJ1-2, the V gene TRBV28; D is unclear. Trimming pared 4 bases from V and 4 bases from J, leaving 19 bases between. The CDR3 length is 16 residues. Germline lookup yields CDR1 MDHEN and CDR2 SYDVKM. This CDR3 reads CASSSNSLHERYGYTF. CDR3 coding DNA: TGTGCCAGCAGTTCCAATTCTCTTCATGAGCGCTATGGCTACACCTTC.

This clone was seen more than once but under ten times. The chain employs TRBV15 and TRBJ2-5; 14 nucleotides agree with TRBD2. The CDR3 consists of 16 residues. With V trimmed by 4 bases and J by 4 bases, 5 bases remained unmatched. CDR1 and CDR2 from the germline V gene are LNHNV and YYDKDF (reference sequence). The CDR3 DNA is TGTGCCACCAGCACTGGGACTAGCGGGAGTGGAGAGACCCAGTACTTC. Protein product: CATSTGTSGSGETQYF. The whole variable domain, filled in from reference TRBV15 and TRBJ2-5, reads DAMVIQNPRYQVTQFGKPVTLSCSQTLNHNVMYWYQQKSSQAPKLLFHYYDKDFNNEADTPDNFQSRRPNTSFCFLDIRSPGLGDTAMYLCATSTGTSGSGETQYFGPGTRLLVL.

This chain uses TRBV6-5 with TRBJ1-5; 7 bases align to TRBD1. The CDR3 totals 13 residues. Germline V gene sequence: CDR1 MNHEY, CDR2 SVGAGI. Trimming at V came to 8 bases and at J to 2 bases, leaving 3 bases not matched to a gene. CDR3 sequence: CASSGTGNQPQHF. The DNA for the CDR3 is TGTGCCAGCTCCGGGACAGGCAATCAGCCCCAGCATTTT.

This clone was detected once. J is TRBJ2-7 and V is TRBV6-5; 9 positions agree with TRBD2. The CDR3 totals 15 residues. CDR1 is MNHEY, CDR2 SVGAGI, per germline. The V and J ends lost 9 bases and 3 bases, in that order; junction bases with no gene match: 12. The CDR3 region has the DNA TGTGCCAGTTATCGAACGTCTAGCGGGGACTACGAGCAGTACTTC. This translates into CASYRTSSGDYEQYF.

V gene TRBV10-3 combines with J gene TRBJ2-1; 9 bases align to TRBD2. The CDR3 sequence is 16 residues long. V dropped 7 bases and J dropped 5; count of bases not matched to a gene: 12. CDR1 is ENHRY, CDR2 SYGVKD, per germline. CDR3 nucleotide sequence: TGTGCCATCATCGGAGCGGGAGGAGGTTACGACAATGAGCAGTTCTTC. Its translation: CAIIGAGGGYDNEQFF.

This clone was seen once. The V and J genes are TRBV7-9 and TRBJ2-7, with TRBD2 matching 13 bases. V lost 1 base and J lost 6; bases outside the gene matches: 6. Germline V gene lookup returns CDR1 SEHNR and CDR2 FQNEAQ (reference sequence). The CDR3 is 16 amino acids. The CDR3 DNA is TGTGCCAGCAGCTTAGATAGGACTAGCGGGAGTCGCGAGCAGTACTTC. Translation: CASSLDRTSGSREQYF.

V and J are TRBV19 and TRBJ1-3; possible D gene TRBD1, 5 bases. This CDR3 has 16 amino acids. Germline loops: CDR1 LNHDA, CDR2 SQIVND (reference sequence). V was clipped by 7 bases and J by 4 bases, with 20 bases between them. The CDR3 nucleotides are TGTGCCAGTACCTCATCTCAGGGTAGATCGGGAAACACCATATATTTT. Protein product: CASTSSQGRSGNTIYF.

The CDR3 spells CASSYEGSGSETQYF. As DNA, the CDR3 is TGTGCCAGCAGTTACGAAGGTAGCGGGAGTGAGACCCAGTACTTC. The J gene is TRBJ2-5, the V gene TRBV6-2 or TRBV6-3; TRBD2 agrees at 9 bases. CDR1 MNHEY and CDR2 SVGEGT come from the germline V gene. The ends lost 2 bases at V and 5 bases at J; junction bases unmatched: 6. The CDR3 length is 15 residues.

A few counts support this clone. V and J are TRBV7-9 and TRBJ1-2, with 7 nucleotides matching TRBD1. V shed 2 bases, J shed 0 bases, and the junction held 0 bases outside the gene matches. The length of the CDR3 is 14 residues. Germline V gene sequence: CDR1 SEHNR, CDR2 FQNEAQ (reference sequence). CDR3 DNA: TGTGCCAGCAGCTTACAGGGGGCTAACTATGGCTACACCTTC. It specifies CASSLQGANYGYTF.

The CDR3 sequence is CASSLFGVGTEAFF. As DNA, the CDR3 is TGTGCCAGCAGCTTATTCGGGGTTGGCACTGAAGCTTTCTTT. This chain connects TRBV7-2 to TRBJ1-1; unclear D gene. This CDR3 has 14 residues. Germline CDR1 reads SGHTA; CDR2 reads FQGNSA. Trimming pared 2 bases from V and 4 bases from J, leaving 11 bases between. The full variable domain, its missing parts supplied by reference TRBV7-2 and TRBJ1-1, is GAGVSQSPSNKVTEKGKDVELRCDPISGHTALYWYRQSLGQGLEFLIYFQGNSAPDKSGLPSDRFSAERTGGSVSTLTIQRTQQEDSAVYLCASSLFGVGTEAFFGQGTRLTVV.

CDR3 DNA: TGTGCCACCAGTGATTTTGCGGGGGACGAGCAGTTCTTC. Amino acids: CATSDFAGDEQFF. V usage is TRBV24-1 and J usage is TRBJ2-1; TRBD2 agrees at 7 bases. This CDR3 is built from 13 residues. CDR1 is KGHDR and CDR2 is SFDVKD in the germline V gene. V shed 1 base, J shed 10 bases, and the junction held 3 bases outside the gene matches.

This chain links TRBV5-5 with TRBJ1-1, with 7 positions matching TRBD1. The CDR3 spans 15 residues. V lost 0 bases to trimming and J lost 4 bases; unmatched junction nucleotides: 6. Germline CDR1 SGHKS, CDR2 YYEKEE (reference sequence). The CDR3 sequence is CASSLVAGGFTEAFF. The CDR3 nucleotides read TGTGCCAGCAGCTTGGTAGCAGGGGGATTCACTGAAGCTTTCTTT.